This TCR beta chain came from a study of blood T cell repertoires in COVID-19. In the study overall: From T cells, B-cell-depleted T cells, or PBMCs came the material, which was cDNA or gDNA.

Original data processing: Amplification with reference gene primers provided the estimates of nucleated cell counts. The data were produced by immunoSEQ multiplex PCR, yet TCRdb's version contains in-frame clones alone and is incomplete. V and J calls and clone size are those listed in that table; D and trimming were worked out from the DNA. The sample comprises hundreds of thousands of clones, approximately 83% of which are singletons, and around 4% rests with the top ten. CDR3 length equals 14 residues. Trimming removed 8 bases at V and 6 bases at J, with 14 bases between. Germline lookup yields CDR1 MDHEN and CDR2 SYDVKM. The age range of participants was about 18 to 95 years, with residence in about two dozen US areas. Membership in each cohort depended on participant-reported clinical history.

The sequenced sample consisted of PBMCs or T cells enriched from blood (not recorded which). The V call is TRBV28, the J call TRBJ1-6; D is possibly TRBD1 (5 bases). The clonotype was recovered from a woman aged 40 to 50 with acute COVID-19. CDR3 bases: TGTGCCAGCCTAACCCCCAGGGCTAATTCACCCCTCCACTTT. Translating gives CASLTPRANSPLHF.